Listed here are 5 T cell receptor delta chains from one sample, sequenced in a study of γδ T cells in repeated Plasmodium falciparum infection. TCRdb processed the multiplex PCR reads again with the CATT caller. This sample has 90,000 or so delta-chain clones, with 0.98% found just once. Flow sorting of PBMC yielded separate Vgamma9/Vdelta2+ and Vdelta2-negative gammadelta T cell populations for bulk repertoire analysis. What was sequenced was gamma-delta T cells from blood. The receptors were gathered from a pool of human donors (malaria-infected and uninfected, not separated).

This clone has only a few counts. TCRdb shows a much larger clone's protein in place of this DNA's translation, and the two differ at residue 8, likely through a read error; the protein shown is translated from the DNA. CDR3 region: CALGEPGFPRYWGIAYTDKLIF. CDR3 sequence (DNA): TGTGCTCTTGGGGAACCTGGCTTTCCTAGGTACTGGGGGATTGCCTACACCGATAAACTCATCTTT. This chain uses TRDV1 with TRDJ1, with 10 nucleotides matching TRDD3. The J gene is absent in TCRdb and was assigned here via DNA matching to germline. The V gene end was trimmed by 1 base and the J gene end by 0 bases; junction bases not matched to a gene: 20. Germline values: CDR1 TSWWSYY, CDR2 QGS. This CDR3 spans 22 amino acids.

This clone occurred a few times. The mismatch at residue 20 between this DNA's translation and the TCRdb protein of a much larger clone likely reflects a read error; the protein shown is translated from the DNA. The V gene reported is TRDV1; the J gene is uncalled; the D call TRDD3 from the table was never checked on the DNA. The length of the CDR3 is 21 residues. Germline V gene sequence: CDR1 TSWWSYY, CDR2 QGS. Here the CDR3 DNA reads TGTGCTCTTGGGGAATCGCCTTCCGACGTCAATTCCTCCGAGTACACCGATAAACTCACCTTT. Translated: CALGESPSDVNSSEYTDKLTF.

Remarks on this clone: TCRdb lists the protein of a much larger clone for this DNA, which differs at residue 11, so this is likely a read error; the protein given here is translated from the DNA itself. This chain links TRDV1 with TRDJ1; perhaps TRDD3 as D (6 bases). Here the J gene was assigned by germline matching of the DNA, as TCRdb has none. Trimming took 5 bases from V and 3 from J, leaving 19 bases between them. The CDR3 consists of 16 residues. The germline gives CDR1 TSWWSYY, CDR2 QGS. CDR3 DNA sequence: TGTGCTCTTGGGCCCCTCTTCAGGGGGAGAGCCGATAAACTCATCTTT. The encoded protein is CALGPLFRGRADKLIF.

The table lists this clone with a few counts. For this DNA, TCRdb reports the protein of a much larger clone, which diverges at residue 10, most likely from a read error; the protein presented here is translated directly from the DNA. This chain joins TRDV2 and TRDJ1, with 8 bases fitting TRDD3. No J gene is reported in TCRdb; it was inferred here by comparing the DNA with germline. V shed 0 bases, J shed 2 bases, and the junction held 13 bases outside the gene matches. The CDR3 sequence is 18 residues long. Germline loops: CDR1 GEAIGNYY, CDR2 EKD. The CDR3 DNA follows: TGTGCCTGTGACACCGGGTACTGGGGGGAACCCGGGACCGATAAACTCATCTTT. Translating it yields CACDTGYWGEPGTDKLIF.

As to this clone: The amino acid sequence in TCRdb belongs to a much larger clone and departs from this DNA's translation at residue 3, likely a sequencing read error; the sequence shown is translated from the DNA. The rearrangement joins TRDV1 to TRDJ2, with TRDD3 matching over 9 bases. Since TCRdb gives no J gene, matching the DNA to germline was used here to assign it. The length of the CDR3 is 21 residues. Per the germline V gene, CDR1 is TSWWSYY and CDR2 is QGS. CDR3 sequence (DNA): TGTGCTTTTGGGGAACTCCTTGCCGACTGGGGGAGATCCCCTTTGACAGCACAACTCTTCTTT. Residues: CAFGELLADWGRSPLTAQLFF.